This is a list of T cell receptor beta chains from one sample in a study of cytomegalovirus exposure and HLA in healthy donors. TCRdb keeps only in-frame clones here, not all; method: immunoSEQ multiplex PCR. The sample has around 120,000 clones, around 88% seen once. The sequencing sample was made of PBMCs. Receptor source: a man aged 18 to 29 in good health and CMV-seronegative. CDR3s include the opening cysteine and the closing phenylalanine or tryptophan. Fields, in order: clone size, V gene, J gene, D gene, CDR3 protein, CDR3 DNA. The D gene is left open where the match is weak. Expanded clones are given a class, and other clones once, few, many or no size at all.

>once|TRBV18|TRBJ1-2|TRBD1
CASSQRTGKNYGYTF
TGTGCCAGCTCACAACGGACAGGGAAGAACTATGGCTACACCTTC
>once|TRBV5-1|TRBJ2-7|TRBD1
CASSPVRDRGLEQYF
TGCGCCAGCAGCCCGGTCAGGGACAGGGGGCTCGAGCAGTACTTC
>.|TRBV7-9|TRBJ2-7|.
CASTEGAEQYF
TGTGCCAGCACCGAGGGAGCCGAGCAGTACTTC
>.|TRBV7-7|TRBJ2-1|.
CASSLDTNYNEQFF
TGTGCCAGCAGCTTAGATACAAACTACAATGAGCAGTTCTTC
>.|TRBV19|TRBJ1-1|TRBD1
CASSTDRGPAFF
TGTGCCAGTAGTACCGACAGGGGGCCGGCTTTCTTT
>.|TRBV7-9|TRBJ2-1|TRBD2
CASSLGLAGFGARNEQFF
TGTGCCAGCAGCTTGGGGCTAGCGGGGTTCGGTGCTCGCAATGAGCAGTTCTTC
>.|TRBV5-1|TRBJ2-7|.
CASSLVTGGASYEQYF
TGCGCCAGCAGCTTGGTGACCGGGGGAGCCTCCTACGAGCAGTACTTC
>.|TRBV9|TRBJ1-2|TRBD1
CASSVEQGDYGYTF
TGTGCCAGCAGCGTGGAACAGGGGGACTATGGCTACACCTTC
>.|TRBV28|TRBJ2-7|.
CASSPLLGRYEQYF
TGTGCCAGCTCTCCGTTGTTGGGGCGATACGAGCAGTACTTC
>.|TRBV2|TRBJ1-5|.
CASRQQGLVNQPQHF
TGTGCCAGCAGACAACAGGGTTTGGTGAATCAGCCCCAGCATTTT
>.|TRBV4-2|TRBJ2-3|TRBD2
CASSLKAGIADTQYF
TGTGCCAGCAGTCTTAAAGCGGGAATTGCAGATACGCAGTATTTT
>.|TRBV28|TRBJ2-3|TRBD1
CASRGQGVTDTQYF
TGTGCCAGCAGGGGACAGGGGGTCACAGATACGCAGTATTTT
>.|TRBV19|TRBJ2-7|.
CASSMRQDANEQYF
TGTGCCAGTAGTATGCGACAGGATGCCAACGAGCAGTACTTC
>.|TRBV2|TRBJ2-5|TRBD2
CASSEHTSGMETQYF
TGTGCCAGCAGTGAACATACTAGCGGGATGGAGACCCAGTACTTC
>.|TRBV6-5|TRBJ2-1|.
CASRITGNREQFF
TGTGCCAGCAGGATAACAGGGAACCGTGAGCAGTTCTTC
>.|TRBV6-5|TRBJ2-5|TRBD2
CASSSSGPQETQYF
TGTGCCAGCAGCTCTAGCGGGCCACAAGAGACCCAGTACTTC
>.|TRBV5-1|TRBJ2-5|.
CASSLVGGGYQETQYF
TGCGCCAGCAGCTTGGTGGGGGGAGGCTACCAAGAGACCCAGTACTTC
>once|TRBV7-2|TRBJ1-2|.
CASSLDGRSYGYTF
TGTGCCAGCAGCTTAGACGGAAGGAGCTATGGCTACACCTTC
>.|TRBV10-3|TRBJ1-5|TRBD1
CAISESLTGDFQPQHF
TGTGCCATCAGTGAGTCACTTACAGGGGATTTTCAGCCCCAGCATTTT
>.|TRBV5-1|TRBJ2-2|TRBD2
CASSFAPLGGGANTGELFF
TGCGCCAGCAGCTTTGCTCCCCTAGGCGGGGGGGCGAACACCGGGGAGCTGTTTTTT
>.|TRBV28|TRBJ1-6|TRBD1
CASRQQGYDNSPLHF
TGTGCCAGCAGGCAACAGGGGTATGATAATTCACCCCTCCACTTT
>.|TRBV6-6|TRBJ2-1|TRBD2
CASDRLAGYNEQFF
TGTGCCAGCGATCGACTAGCGGGGTACAATGAGCAGTTCTTC
>.|TRBV9|TRBJ2-6|.
CASSASRDRGLHSGANVLTF
TGTGCCAGCAGCGCCAGCCGAGACAGGGGACTACACTCTGGGGCCAACGTCCTGACTTTC
>.|TRBV11-2|TRBJ2-5|.
CASSARLERYQETQYF
TGTGCCAGCAGCGCAAGACTAGAGCGGTACCAAGAGACCCAGTACTTC
>.|TRBV28|TRBJ1-1|.
CASSPPRGTEAFF
TGTGCCAGCAGCCCCCCTCGGGGGACTGAAGCTTTCTTT
>.|TRBV6-1|TRBJ1-5|.
CASSGQYSNQPQHF
TGTGCCAGCAGTGGGCAGTATAGCAATCAGCCCCAGCATTTT
>.|TRBV18|TRBJ2-2|TRBD1
CASSPGTDTGELFF
TGTGCCAGCTCACCAGGGACAGACACCGGGGAGCTGTTTTTT
>.|TRBV28|TRBJ2-1|.
CASSLGAGQTNNEQFF
TGTGCCAGCAGTTTAGGGGCGGGACAGACCAACAATGAGCAGTTCTTC
>.|TRBV7-9|TRBJ1-2|.
CASSLALRDYGYTF
TGTGCCAGCAGCTTAGCGTTGCGGGACTATGGCTACACCTTC
>.|TRBV29-1|TRBJ1-1|.
CSGGETEAFF
TGCAGCGGGGGGGAAACTGAAGCTTTCTTT
>few|TRBV7-9|TRBJ1-6|.
CASSLVGQNNSPLHF
TGTGCCAGCAGCTTAGTGGGGCAGAATAATTCACCCCTCCACTTT
>.|TRBV5-4|TRBJ1-6|.
CASSLGRSSYNSPLHF
TGTGCCAGCAGCTTGGGCCGGAGCTCCTATAATTCACCCCTCCACTTT
>.|TRBV28|TRBJ2-7|.
CASSSTRREYSYEQYF
TGTGCCAGCAGTTCAACCCGACGGGAATACTCCTACGAGCAGTACTTC
>.|TRBV11-2|TRBJ1-5|.
CASPKGADYQPQHF
TGTGCCAGCCCGAAAGGGGCAGATTATCAGCCCCAGCATTTT
>.|TRBV6-1|TRBJ2-3|.
CASSDWGQLTDTQYF
TGTGCCAGCAGTGATTGGGGACAACTCACAGATACGCAGTATTTT
>.|TRBV11-2|TRBJ2-7|.
CASSLDVGGPYEQYF
TGTGCCAGCAGCTTAGATGTAGGAGGCCCCTACGAGCAGTACTTC
>.|TRBV6-5|TRBJ2-7|TRBD1
CASSYHRDRGNEQYF
TGTGCCAGCAGTTACCACCGGGACAGGGGCAACGAGCAGTACTTC